The 8 T cell receptor beta chains below were found in one sample sequenced in a study of breast tumors, draining lymph nodes, adjacent tissues. TCRdb re-called the multiplex PCR reads through MiXCR, storing one row per CDR3 protein. The table shows about 110,000 distinct CDR3 sequences, with approximately 28% occurring only once. Samples came from axillary lymph nodes draining the breast cancer. The sequenced sample consisted of axillary lymph node tissue. The receptors were gathered from a female donor with breast cancer. Some clones in this sample may be carry-over from other donors' samples.

CDR3 DNA: TGTGCCATCGCGTTTCGGCTAGCGGGGGGGCCTGGCACAGATACGCAGTATTTT. Amino acid sequence: CAIAFRLAGGPGTDTQYF. The rearrangement uses TRBV10-3 and TRBJ2-3; TRBD2 matches 12 bases. J was trimmed by 1 base and V by 8 bases; bases with no gene match: 13. The CDR3 length is 18 residues. The V gene's germline CDR1 is ENHRY and CDR2 SYGVKD.

This clonotype was counted ten times or more. V and J are TRBV5-1 and TRBJ2-2, with D unresolved. This CDR3 has 11 residues. V lost 4 bases, J lost 7 bases, and 5 bases lay in between. Germline assignment: CDR1 SGHRS and CDR2 YFSETQ. The CDR3 bases are TGCGCCAGCAGCCCTAACGGGGAGCTGTTTTTT. Translating gives CASSPNGELFF. The full variable domain, in which reference TRBV5-1 and TRBJ2-2 provide the parts outside the CDR3, is KAGVTQTPRYLIKTRGQQVTLSCSPISGHRSVSWYQQTPGQGLQFLFEYFSETQRNKGNFPGRFSGRQFSNSRSEMNVSTLELGDSALYLCASSPNGELFFGEGSRLTVL.

This chain uses TRBV20-1 with TRBJ2-7, with TRBD2 matching over 10 bases. This CDR3 region has 16 residues. In germline, CDR1 is DFQATT, CDR2 SNEGSKA (reference sequence). V lost 0 bases, J lost 6 bases, and 11 bases stayed unmatched. As DNA, the CDR3 is TGCAGTGCTAGAGATCCCACTAGCGGGACTGGTGTCGAGCAGTACTTC. Its protein product is CSARDPTSGTGVEQYF.

The V and J genes are TRBV4-2 and TRBJ1-4; D is perhaps TRBD1 (5 bases). The CDR3 totals 16 residues. In germline, CDR1 is LGHNA, CDR2 YNFKEQ. V was clipped by 1 base and J by 0 bases, with 9 bases between them. The CDR3 sequence: CASSQARDATNEKLFF. CDR3 nucleotide sequence: TGTGCCAGCAGCCAAGCCCGGGACGCAACTAATGAAAAACTGTTTTTT.

The table lists this clonotype with many counts. The chain is built from TRBV12-3 or TRBV12-4 and TRBJ1-2, with 7 bases aligning to TRBD1. J was trimmed by 5 bases and V by 1 base; bases with no gene match: 7. This CDR3 has 15 amino acids. CDR3 DNA sequence: TGTGCCAGCAGTTTAGGACAGGGAGCAGGGTATGGCTACACCTTC. This codes for CASSLGQGAGYGYTF.

This clonotype has at least ten counts. The chain uses TRBV5-1 and TRBJ2-1, with a tentative D call TRBD1 (6 bases). The CDR3 is made up of 12 amino acids. Germline V lookup: CDR1 SGHRS, CDR2 YFSETQ. Trimming took 5 bases from V and 9 from J, leaving 12 bases between them. CDR3 protein: CASSRTAGEQFF. CDR3 nucleotide sequence: TGCGCCAGCAGTAGGACAGCCGGTGAGCAGTTCTTC. The entire variable domain, with the rest obtained from reference TRBV5-1 and TRBJ2-1, is as follows: KAGVTQTPRYLIKTRGQQVTLSCSPISGHRSVSWYQQTPGQGLQFLFEYFSETQRNKGNFPGRFSGRQFSNSRSEMNVSTLELGDSALYLCASSRTAGEQFFGPGTRLTVL.

V is TRBV29-1 and J is TRBJ1-1; the match to TRBD1 covers 9 bases. This CDR3 region has 14 residues. With 7 bases clipped from V and 1 base from J, the junction kept 7 bases outside the gene matches. CDR1 is SQVTM and CDR2 is ANQGSEA in the germline V gene. The CDR3 sequence: CSARTGGRNTEAFF. The CDR3 bases are TGCAGCGCCAGAACAGGGGGCCGGAACACTGAAGCTTTCTTT. The full variable domain, in which reference TRBV29-1 and TRBJ1-1 provide the parts outside the CDR3, is SAVISQKPSRDICQRGTSLTIQCQVDSQVTMMFWYRQQPGQSLTLIATANQGSEATYESGFVIDKFPISRPNLTFSTLTVSNMSPEDSSIYLCSARTGGRNTEAFFGQGTRLTVV.

A single count supports this clonotype. The gene calls are TRBV20-1 and TRBJ2-5; the match to TRBD1 covers 8 bases. With the DNA end fitting TRBJ2-1 better, the J assignment may be wrong. Germline V gives CDR1 DFQATT, CDR2 SNEGSKA (reference sequence). The CDR3 has 14 amino acids. For the CDR3, the DNA is TGCAGTGCTAAGAGCAGGGGGCGCGAAAATGAGCAGTTCTTC. Its protein is CSAKSRGRENEQFF.